This TCR beta chain is drawn from a study of blood T cells in healthy people across ages (dated by TCRdb to 2013 to 2016). With regard to the full study: Template switching captured roughly one uniquely barcoded TCR beta cDNA molecule per two T cells in model experiments. To avoid experimental bias, donors of different ages were spread randomly across the sequencing lanes. Two additional independent replicas of 1 million unique cDNA reads from the same blood draw were analyzed for two donors (one aged 18 to 30 and one aged 80 or older). The donors were divided into four age groups: young (average approximately 17 years), middle-aged (about 39), aged (about 62) and long-lived (approximately 74). Using deep sequencing normalized with unique cDNA molecular identifiers, the study measured how TCR beta repertoire diversity changes with age. The paper's findings and limits, for the study overall: Compared with the aged group, more naive CD4+ T cells, fewer expanded clones and increased TCR diversity were shown by the long-lived group, suggesting age selection. Observed TCR beta diversity per million T cells fell roughly linearly with age, and a significant reduction was already apparent by age approximately 40. The CMV infection status of donors was not known, potentially confounding age-related changes in expanded clonotypes. Conclusive comparison of naive and antigen-experienced compartments was prevented by the profiling of bulk unsorted PBMCs. Total diversity estimates from one million sequenced T cells were considered lower bounds and underestimates. There was a strong correlation between observed TCR beta diversity and the percentage of naive T cells measured by flow cytometry.

This clonotype was picked up a small number of times. Its antigen has not been determined. Base quality data are lacking; no much larger clone is found one base away. Based on the germline V gene, the CDR1 and CDR2 sequences are LGHNA and YSLEER. The CDR3 has 16 amino acids, counting the end cysteine and phenylalanine. Of all the DNA, just the CDR3 is kept, 48 bases in frame from base 1. V drops 0 bases and J drops 4 bases, leaving 12 bases in between. The roughly 42 donors, aged about 6 to 90 years, were systemically healthy Caucasian individuals from Russia. Each donor gave about 9.8 milliliters of peripheral blood, drawn into EDTA-treated Vacutainer tubes. Ficoll-Paque density-gradient centrifugation was used to isolate PBMCs, with at least 6 million obtained per sample. Trizol reagent was used to extract total RNA from PBMCs, with at least 5.5 micrograms per sample. Naive CD45RAhigh/CD27high T cell percentages were measured by flow cytometry on a PBMC aliquot from every donor.

Libraries were made using 5' RACE. The instrument given in TCRdb is Illumina HiSeq 2500. The second PCR ran for roughly 7 to 12 cycles and used a J-beta primer mix along with a sample-barcoded 5' primer. Each TCR beta cDNA molecule received a unique molecular identifier from a template-switch 5' adaptor carrying 12 random nucleotides. Each sample yielded at least 3 million CDR3-containing paired-end reads. All of the RNA was converted into first-strand cDNA using the Mint cDNA synthesis kit, with a TRBC-specific oligonucleotide serving as the primer. Following uracil-DNA glycosylase treatment, all cDNA underwent a first 18-cycle PCR with the universal primers M1SS and BC2_uni_R. On the authors' methods: For normalization, 1 million high-quality reads, each with a distinct molecular identifier, were randomly selected from each sample. Instead of being binned into consensus sequences, reads that shared molecular identifiers were thrown out. MiTCR, with a Q25 quality threshold and the strictest error-elimination algorithm, was used for CDR3 identification, clonotype clustering and error correction. A nonparametric unseen species model with Euler transformation was used to estimate a lower bound on total TCR beta diversity. In-frame beta chains were kept once TCRdb had trimmed the public reads at Q25 with fastp and called clones with MiXCR. Each CDR3 protein appears once, grouped with its most common genes and DNA. TCRdb's processing, not the study's, gives the V and J calls here. A total of 700,000 to 800,000 distinct CDR3 sequences appear in this sample, 40% to 45% of them only once. The ten largest clones capture 20% to 25% of the sample.

The sample comprised blood. The source of this sequence is a woman aged 55-75 years in good health. Here the chain combines TRBV4-3 and TRBJ1-4, with the D gene not confidently named. The CDR3 is CASSQDPADRNEKLFF. The bases read TGCGCCAGCAGCCAAGATCCGGCAGACCGTAATGAAAAACTGTTTTTT.